A single sample is the source of the 14 T cell receptor beta chains below, sequenced in a study of T-cell reconstitution after alpha-beta-depleted transplantation in children. Unique molecular identifiers were incorporated when the TCRbeta library was constructed. TCRdb passed the PCR reads through MiXCR, listing each CDR3 protein once. The data contain approximately 650,000 distinct CDR3 sequences, about an eighth of them singletons. The sample consisted of PBMCs, taken before TCRalphabeta/CD19-depleted stem cell transplant. The receptors shown here come from a girl aged 2-10 years with congenital amegakaryocytic thrombocytopenia, due to receive a stem cell transplant.

This clonotype was seen a few times. The chain employs TRBV5-1 and TRBJ2-7, with D possibly matching TRBD1 (7 bases). The CDR3 contains 16 residues. Germline CDR1 SGHRS, CDR2 YFSETQ. V shed 3 bases and J shed 1 base, with 17 bases lying between them. CDR3 in amino acids: CASSSYRRGESYEQYF. The CDR3 region has the DNA TGCGCCAGCAGCTCATACCGCAGGGGGGAATCCTACGAGCAGTACTTC.

As regards this clonotype: A much larger clone lies one base from this, so it may be a read error. The V gene is TRBV3-1, the J gene TRBJ1-3, with a weak D call TRBD1 (5 bases). Germline CDR1 LGHDT, CDR2 YNNKEL (reference sequence). V dropped 6 bases and J dropped 2 bases, with 14 bases sitting between them. The CDR3 length is 15 residues. DNA of the CDR3: TGTGCCAGCAGTCCTTGGGGGTCGCCTGGAAACACCATATATTTT. Translation gives CASSPWGSPGNTIYF.

This clonotype occurred many times. J is TRBJ2-1 and V is TRBV20-1; 7 bases agree with TRBD2. CDR1 is DFQATT and CDR2 is SNEGSKA in the germline V gene (reference sequence). CDR3 size: 11 residues. J lost 9 bases, V lost 6 bases, and 5 bases had no gene match. The CDR3 protein is CSASSGGEQFF. CDR3 DNA: TGCAGTGCGTCATCGGGAGGTGAGCAGTTCTTC.

This clonotype was observed many times. The chain couples TRBV20-1 to TRBJ2-3, with 10 bases lining up with TRBD2. CDR1 and CDR2 from the germline V gene are DFQATT and SNEGSKA (reference sequence). V shed 2 bases and J 5 bases; nucleotides not matched to a gene: 4. The CDR3 covers 14 residues. The CDR3: CSARLAGAKDTQYF. CDR3 coding DNA: TGCAGTGCTAGACTAGCGGGAGCGAAAGATACGCAGTATTTT.

This clonotype was recorded at least ten times. The genes are TRBV4-2 and TRBJ1-1; D ambiguous. The germline V gene has CDR1 LGHNA and CDR2 YNFKEQ. The V and J ends lost 4 bases and 3 bases respectively, with 15 bases between them. This CDR3 spans 15 amino acids. In nucleotides, the CDR3 is TGTGCCAGCAGCCCTAACTTGGGCGCGGACACTGAAGCTTTCTTT. This codes for CASSPNLGADTEAFF.

V and J are TRBV5-1 and TRBJ2-3; the D gene is possibly TRBD2 (6 bases). Deletions cut 5 bases from V and 4 bases from J, with 11 bases between. CDR1 is SGHRS, CDR2 YFSETQ, per germline. The CDR3 spans 13 residues. The CDR3 region is CASRRESPDTQYF. CDR3 DNA: TGCGCCAGCAGACGGGAGAGCCCAGATACGCAGTATTTT.

The chain joins TRBV7-2 to TRBJ2-5, with D perhaps matching TRBD2 (6 bases). This CDR3 comprises 14 residues. CDR1 SGHTA and CDR2 FQGNSA come from the germline V gene. Trimming removed 7 bases from V and 5 bases from J, with 17 bases in between. The CDR3, as DNA: TGTGCCAGCAAGCTTATGGGAGGACGGGAGACCCAGTACTTC. Translated, it gives CASKLMGGRETQYF.

This clonotype was picked up a small number of times. The chain combines TRBV20-1 with TRBJ2-7, with D maybe TRBD1 (5 bases). The CDR3 sequence is 15 residues long. V was clipped by 6 bases and J by 0 bases, with 18 bases between them. The germline V gene has CDR1 DFQATT and CDR2 SNEGSKA (reference sequence). The CDR3: CSARIGADSSYEQYF. Here the CDR3 DNA reads TGCAGTGCCAGGATTGGGGCGGATAGCTCCTACGAGCAGTACTTC.

The V call is TRBV5-1, the J call TRBJ2-5; possibly TRBD2 for D (5 bases). The CDR3 spans 15 residues. V lost 2 bases and J 2 bases, leaving 13 bases between the germline ends. Germline V gene data show CDR1 as SGHRS and CDR2 as YFSETQ. The CDR3 protein is CASSFLALSQETQYF. For the CDR3, the DNA is TGCGCCAGCAGCTTTCTAGCCCTATCTCAAGAGACCCAGTACTTC.

This chain connects TRBV9 to TRBJ1-2; D possibly corresponds to TRBD1 (6 bases). This CDR3 is built from 13 residues. Trimming cost V 3 bases and J 8 bases, with 14 bases left between them. Germline values: CDR1 SGDLS, CDR2 YYNGEE. The CDR3 reads CASSGTVEWGYTF. The CDR3 nucleotides read TGTGCCAGCAGCGGGACAGTAGAATGGGGCTACACCTTC.

This clonotype was seen more than once but under ten times. The chain combines TRBV14 with TRBJ2-3, with D unresolved. Germline V gene lookup returns CDR1 SGHDN and CDR2 FVKESK. This CDR3 has 15 amino acids. Deletions cut 1 base from V and 5 bases from J, with 13 bases between. CDR3 nucleotides: TGTGCCAGCAGCCAAGGAAGACCATTACGAGATACGCAGTATTTT. As protein: CASSQGRPLRDTQYF.

In regard to this clonotype: This clone may be a read error of a much larger clone one base away. The rearrangement links TRBV20-1 to TRBJ1-2, with D possibly TRBD1 on 5 matching bases. The germline gives CDR1 DFQATT, CDR2 SNEGSKA (reference sequence). This CDR3 comprises 13 residues. The CDR3 here is CSARAGPNYGHTF. CDR3 coding DNA: TGCAGTGCTAGAGCGGGACCTAACTATGGCCACACCTTC.

This clonotype came up many times. J is TRBJ1-5 and V is TRBV12-3 or TRBV12-4, with 7 bases identical to TRBD1. With V trimmed by 5 bases and J by 4 bases, 11 bases remained unmatched. The CDR3 length is 16 residues. As DNA, the CDR3 is TGTGCCAGCAGTCCCACACCGGGACAGAGAAATCAGCCCCAGCATTTT. Protein product: CASSPTPGQRNQPQHF.

This clonotype was observed a few times. V usage is TRBV5-1 and J usage is TRBJ1-1, with D uncertain. The germline gives CDR1 SGHRS, CDR2 YFSETQ. V lost 4 bases and J lost 5, with 18 bases in between. The CDR3 length is 15 residues. The CDR3 is CASSRLGPEGTEAFF. The CDR3 DNA sequence: TGCGCCAGCAGCCGGCTGGGCCCCGAGGGTACTGAAGCTTTCTTT.